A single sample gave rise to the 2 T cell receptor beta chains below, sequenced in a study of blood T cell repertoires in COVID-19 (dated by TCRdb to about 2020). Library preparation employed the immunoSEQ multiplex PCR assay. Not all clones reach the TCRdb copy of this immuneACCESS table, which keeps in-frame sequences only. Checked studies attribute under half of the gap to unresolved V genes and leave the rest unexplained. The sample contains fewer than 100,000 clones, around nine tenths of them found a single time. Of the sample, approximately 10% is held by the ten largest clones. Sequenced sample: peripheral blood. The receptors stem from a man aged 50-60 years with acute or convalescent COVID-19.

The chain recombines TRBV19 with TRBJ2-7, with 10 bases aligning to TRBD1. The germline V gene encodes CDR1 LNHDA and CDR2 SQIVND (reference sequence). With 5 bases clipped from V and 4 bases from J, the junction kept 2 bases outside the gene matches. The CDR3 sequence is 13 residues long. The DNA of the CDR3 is TGTGCCAGTAGTTCGGGACAGGGGTACGAGCAGTACTTC. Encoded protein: CASSSGQGYEQYF.

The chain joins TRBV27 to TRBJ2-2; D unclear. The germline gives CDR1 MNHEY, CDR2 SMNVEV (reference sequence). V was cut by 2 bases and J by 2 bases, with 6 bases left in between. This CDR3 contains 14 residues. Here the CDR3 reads CASSLLVNTGELFF. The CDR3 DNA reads TGTGCCAGCAGTTTACTAGTTAACACCGGGGAGCTGTTTTTT.